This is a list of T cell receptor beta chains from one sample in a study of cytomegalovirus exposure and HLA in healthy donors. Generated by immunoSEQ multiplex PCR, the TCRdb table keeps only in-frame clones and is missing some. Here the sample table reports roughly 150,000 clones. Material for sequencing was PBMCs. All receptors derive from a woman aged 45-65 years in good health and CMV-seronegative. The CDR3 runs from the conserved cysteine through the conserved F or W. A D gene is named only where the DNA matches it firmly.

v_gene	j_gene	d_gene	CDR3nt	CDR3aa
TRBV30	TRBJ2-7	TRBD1	TGTGCCTGGATTGCGACAGGGCACTACGAGCAGTACTTC	CAWIATGHYEQYF
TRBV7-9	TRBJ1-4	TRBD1	TGTGCCAGCAGCAAAGGGACAGGGGGGTTGGATGAAAAACTGTTTTTT	CASSKGTGGLDEKLFF
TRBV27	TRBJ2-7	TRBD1	TGTGCCAGCAGTTCTATCCGGGACAGGACCTACGAGCAGTACTTC	CASSSIRDRTYEQYF
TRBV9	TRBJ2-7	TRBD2	TGTGCCAGCAGCGTAGGCGGGAGAACGTACGAGCAGTACTTC	CASSVGGRTYEQYF
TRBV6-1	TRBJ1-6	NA	TGTGCCATGCCACGGTCCGGGGATAATTCACCCCTCCACTTT	CAMPRSGDNSPLHF
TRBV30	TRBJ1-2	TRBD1	TGTGCCTGGAGGGAAACAGGGGCTGTAGGCTACACCTTC	CAWRETGAVGYTF
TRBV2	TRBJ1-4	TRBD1	TGTGCCAGCAGCATAGGGGGACAGGAAAATGAAAAACTGTTTTTT	CASSIGGQENEKLFF
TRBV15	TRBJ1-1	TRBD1	TGTGCCACCAGCAGAGGCAGGGGGCATGCTTTCTTT	CATSRGRGHAFF
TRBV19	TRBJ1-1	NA	TGTGCCAGTAGCCTTCAGGGAAACACTGAAGCTTTCTTT	CASSLQGNTEAFF
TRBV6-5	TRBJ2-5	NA	TGTGCCAGCAGTTACTCGCGGTCCCAAGAGACCCAGTACTTC	CASSYSRSQETQYF
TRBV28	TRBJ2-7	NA	TGTGCCAGCAGTCCCCTCTTGGGCAGGGGTTCCTACGAGCAGTACTTC	CASSPLLGRGSYEQYF